This entry concerns a single TCR beta chain. Its antigen is not identified. CD45RO-negative CD8 cells positively selected for CCR7 made up the naive population, which excluded terminally differentiated effector memory CD45RA+ cells. This sample is part of a study of shared clonotypes between healthy human individuals. Findings and caveats of the study: A limitation of the genetic and exposure-history diversity represented arose from few donors. Memory subsets had estimated richness that was generally smaller than that of naive subsets.

DNA at 200 ng, around 30,000 T cell genomes, went into sorted-subset replicate PCRs. The repertoire was sequenced with immunoSEQ multiplex PCR; TCRdb's copy has only in-frame clones and lacks some. In the table there are around 550,000 clones, 85% to 95% of which are singletons. Per the germline V gene, CDR1 is SGHKS and CDR2 is YYEKEE (reference sequence). V lost 1 base, J lost 4 bases, and 12 bases lay in between. This CDR3 has 14 amino acids. The sequence was collected from a woman under 40 in good health. The specimen was naive CD8+ T cells sorted from blood. V usage is TRBV5-5 and J usage is TRBJ2-7; a weak D match, TRBD2 (5 bases). The CDR3 sequence is CASSLLLGSYEQYF. DNA of the CDR3: TGTGCCAGCAGCTTGTTATTAGGGAGTTACGAGCAGTACTTC. Supplemented by reference TRBV5-5 and TRBJ2-7, the full variable domain reads DAGVTQSPTHLIKTRGQQVTLRCSPISGHKSVSWYQQVLGQGPQFIFQYYEKEERGRGNFPDRFSARQFPNYSSELNVNALLLGDSALYLCASSLLLGSYEQYFGPGTRLTVT.